A selection of T cell receptor beta chains follows, all from one sample in a study of prognosis after radiotherapy for stage I lung cancer. TCRdb reprocessed the multiplex PCR reads via MiXCR and lists one record per CDR3 protein. This sample has 20,000 to 30,000 distinct CDR3 sequences; 25% to 30% occur once, and the top ten carry about 33%. The source was PBMCs, collected before or after stereotactic body radiation therapy (not recorded which). The receptors were gathered from a donor aged 50 or older with non-small cell lung cancer. Both conserved end residues are part of each CDR3. A D gene is named only where the DNA matches it firmly. Clone size, where shown, is once, few, many, or a class for clones that have expanded.

clone size	D gene	V gene	J gene	CDR3 DNA	CDR3 protein
many	TRBD2	TRBV9	TRBJ2-3	TGTGCCAGCAGCGTAGGGGCCCTAGCGGCCACAGATACGCAGTATTTT	CASSVGALAATDTQYF
many	-	TRBV6-2/TRBV6-3	TRBJ1-1	TGTGCCAGCAGCCCACGGATCGGGACTGAAGCTTTCTTT	CASSPRIGTEAFF
many	TRBD1	TRBV3-1	TRBJ1-2	TGTGCCAGCAGCCCTGACGGACAGGGAGGTGACACCTTC	CASSPDGQGGDTF
many	-	TRBV28	TRBJ1-5	TGTGCCAGCAGGGTCGGGCCGATGGGTCAGCCCCAGCATTTT	CASRVGPMGQPQHF
medium-sized	TRBD1	TRBV5-1	TRBJ2-7	TGCGCCAGCAGCTTATCCGGGACAGGGAGGAGCTCCTACGAGCAGTACTTC	CASSLSGTGRSSYEQYF
many	TRBD2	TRBV3-1	TRBJ2-1	TGTGCCAGCAGCCATCGCGGGAGGGCGTTTGAGCAGTTCTTC	CASSHRGRAFEQFF
many	-	TRBV7-8	TRBJ2-7	TGTGCCAGCAGCTCTAGGTTCTACGAGCAGTACTTC	CASSSRFYEQYF
many	-	TRBV7-3	TRBJ2-1	TGTGCCAGCAGCTCCGCTCCACGCAATGAGCAGTTCTTC	CASSSAPRNEQFF
few	TRBD1	TRBV6-2/TRBV6-3	TRBJ2-2	TGTGCCAGCAGTTACGGGGACAGGGGTGGCGGGGAGCTGTTTTTT	CASSYGDRGGGELFF
many	TRBD1	TRBV7-9	TRBJ1-4	TGTGCCAGCAGCCTTGGACAGGCTGGGGAAAAACTGTTTTTT	CASSLGQAGEKLFF
many	-	TRBV5-5	TRBJ2-3	TGTGCCAGCAGCTTGGCAGCAGATACGCAGTATTTT	CASSLAADTQYF
many	TRBD1	TRBV27	TRBJ1-2	TGTGCCAGCAGTTTAACACGAGACAGGGGGAAAGGCTACACCTTC	CASSLTRDRGKGYTF
-	TRBD1	TRBV20-1	TRBJ2-1	TGCAGTGCCGGAAGGGGACAGAGTCACAATGAGCAGTTCTTC	CSAGRGQSHNEQFF
many	-	TRBV30	TRBJ1-5	TGTGCCTGGAGTGCCAGACAGCGCAATCAGCCCCAGCATTTT	CAWSARQRNQPQHF
medium-sized	TRBD2	TRBV2	TRBJ2-1	TGTGCCAGCAGTGCTCCTAGCGGGAGGGCCGGTTCCTACAATGAGCAGTTCTTC	CASSAPSGRAGSYNEQFF
-	TRBD1	TRBV5-1	TRBJ1-2	TGCGCCAGCAGCTTGGCCGGCGGACAGGGAGGCTATGGCTACACCTTC	CASSLAGGQGGYGYTF
medium-sized	TRBD1	TRBV7-8	TRBJ2-1	TGTGCCAGCAGCTTTAACAGGGGGCTGAGCAATGAGCAGTTCTTC	CASSFNRGLSNEQFF
-	-	TRBV6-2/TRBV6-3	TRBJ1-6	TGTGCCAGCAGAGGGAGGGGCCAGGGGCGTAATTCACCCCTCCACTTT	CASRGRGQGRNSPLHF
many	TRBD1	TRBV12-3/TRBV12-4	TRBJ1-2	TGTGCCAGCAGTCGACAGGGGGCGTATGGCTACACCTTC	CASSRQGAYGYTF
many	-	TRBV2	TRBJ2-3	TGTGCCAGCTCCGCCCACGTTACCTCTAGCACAGATACGCAGTATTTT	CASSAHVTSSTDTQYF
many	-	TRBV7-2	TRBJ2-3	TGTGCCAGCAGCGTAGGGGGGGACGACACAGATACGCAGTATTTT	CASSVGGDDTDTQYF
many	-	TRBV7-2	TRBJ2-1	TGTGCCAGCAGCTTAGCTTGGGGCTCGGAGAATGAGCAGTTCTTC	CASSLAWGSENEQFF
many	-	TRBV3-1	TRBJ2-3	TGTGCCAGCAGCCAAGATGGGCTAGTCGGGGATACGCAGTATTTT	CASSQDGLVGDTQYF
many	-	TRBV30	TRBJ1-6	TGTGCCTGGAATGTAGGGAGCTCCTATAATTCACCCCTCCACTTT	CAWNVGSSYNSPLHF
many	TRBD2	TRBV20-1	TRBJ2-1	TGCAGTGCTAGAGCCATAAGCGGGGGGGTGGATGAGCAGTTCTTC	CSARAISGGVDEQFF
-	-	TRBV20-1	TRBJ1-6	TGCAGTGCTAGTATGGTGGGGGAAGGGTTAGATTCACCCCTCCACTTT	CSASMVGEGLDSPLHF
many	TRBD2	TRBV5-1	TRBJ2-5	TGCGCCAGCAGATGGACTAGCGGGGATCCCCAAGAGACCCAGTACTTC	CASRWTSGDPQETQYF
many	-	TRBV5-4	TRBJ2-7	TGTGCCAGCAGCCTAACTAGCAGCTCCTACGAGCAGTACTTC	CASSLTSSSYEQYF
medium-sized	TRBD2	TRBV29-1	TRBJ2-7	TGCAGCGTTGAAGGCGGGAGGAGCTACGAGCAGTACTTC	CSVEGGRSYEQYF
many	-	TRBV10-3	TRBJ1-1	TGTGCCATCAGTGAGGGCTTAGGGACTGAAGCTTTCTTT	CAISEGLGTEAFF
once	TRBD1	TRBV20-1	TRBJ1-4	TGCAGTGCTAGACGGACGACAGGGGAGAATGAAAAACTGTTTTTT	CSARRTTGENEKLFF
many	-	TRBV5-1	TRBJ2-3	TGCGCCAGCAGCTTAGGGGGGGGCAAGACGGATACGCAGTATTTT	CASSLGGGKTDTQYF
-	-	TRBV28	TRBJ2-7	TGTGCCAGCAGTTTCTTCGGACAGTCGAACCAGCAGTACTTC	CASSFFGQSNQQYF
once	TRBD2	TRBV6-2/TRBV6-3	TRBJ2-3	TGTGCCAGCAGCCTCGGGAGGGAGGCAGATACGCAGTATTTT	CASSLGREADTQYF
-	TRBD2	TRBV7-2	TRBJ2-3	TGTGCCAGCAGCTTAGGGTTAGCGGGGGGAGGAGATACGCAGTATTTT	CASSLGLAGGGDTQYF
many	-	TRBV20-1	TRBJ2-3	TGCAGTGCTAGTAGGTTGGCTAGGAACCCCGCAGATACGCAGTATTTT	CSASRLARNPADTQYF
-	-	TRBV28	TRBJ1-2	TGTGCCATCTCTGGGCCCGCAGGAAACTATGGCTACACCTTC	CAISGPAGNYGYTF
many	TRBD2	TRBV6-1	TRBJ2-3	TGTGCCAACAGGTCTAACTCAGCGGGGCGGACAGATACGCAGTATTTT	CANRSNSAGRTDTQYF
many	TRBD2	TRBV9	TRBJ2-3	TGTGCCAGCAGCGTAGATATAGCGGGGCCCCGTGATACGCAGTATTTT	CASSVDIAGPRDTQYF
many	-	TRBV12-3/TRBV12-4	TRBJ1-4	TGTGCCAGCAGCGGTGTCCAAAGCGCAACTAATGAAAAACTGTTTTTT	CASSGVQSATNEKLFF
many	-	TRBV20-1	TRBJ1-5	TGCAGTGCTAGACCCAATAATCAGCCCCAGCATTTT	CSARPNNQPQHF
many	-	TRBV2	TRBJ2-7	TGTGCCAGCACCGGGGACCCTGGGGGCGAGCAGTACTTC	CASTGDPGGEQYF
many	TRBD2	TRBV24-1	TRBJ2-3	TGTGCCACCAGTGATCCGGGACTAGCGGGAGTTGGAGATACGCAGTATTTT	CATSDPGLAGVGDTQYF
many	-	TRBV20-1	TRBJ2-7	TGCAGTGCATTCGACAGCCAAAAGCAGTACTTC	CSAFDSQKQYF
-	-	TRBV3-1	TRBJ1-1	TGTGCCGGCAGCCAGCAGGTAGGCACTGAAGCTTTCTTT	CAGSQQVGTEAFF
many	-	TRBV20-1	TRBJ1-1	TGCAGTGCTAGAGATCGGGCCCACCAGAACACTGAAGCTTTCTTT	CSARDRAHQNTEAFF
many	-	TRBV12-3/TRBV12-4	TRBJ2-7	TGTGCCAGCAGCCCCGGGCGGGGCCACGAGCAGTACTTC	CASSPGRGHEQYF
many	-	TRBV6-2/TRBV6-3	TRBJ2-2	TGTGCCAGCAGTTACCCCGGGGAGCTGTTTTTT	CASSYPGELFF
many	TRBD2	TRBV6-1	TRBJ2-3	TGTGCCAGCAGAGGGAGCGGGGGGGCCGGAGATACGCAGTATTTT	CASRGSGGAGDTQYF
many	-	TRBV7-9	TRBJ2-2	TGTGCCAGCAGCCAGGGGCTTTCGGGATGGACCGGGGAGCTGTTTTTT	CASSQGLSGWTGELFF
many	TRBD2	TRBV7-9	TRBJ2-7	TGTGCCAGCAGCTTAGCGGGGACTAGTAGTTACGAGCAGTACTTC	CASSLAGTSSYEQYF
once	TRBD1	TRBV7-9	TRBJ1-2	TGTGCCAGCAGCTTAGAACAGGGGGAATACTATGGCTACACCTTC	CASSLEQGEYYGYTF
many	-	TRBV11-3	TRBJ2-7	TGTGCCAGCAGCCCCCCCCGAGGCAGAACGCCGCTCTCCTACGAGCAGTACTTC	CASSPPRGRTPLSYEQYF
many	TRBD1	TRBV18	TRBJ2-7	TGTGCCAGCTCACCCTCGACAGGGAGTAGGCACGAGCAGTACTTC	CASSPSTGSRHEQYF